These 9 T cell receptor beta chains were all obtained from the same sample, sequenced in a study of blood T cell repertoires in COVID-19. Repertoires were generated with immunoSEQ multiplex PCR, while TCRdb's copy carries only in-frame clones and drops some. In the table there are about 230,000 clones, over 70% of which are singletons. Sequencing was done on a sample of peripheral blood. The receptors originated from a woman older than 75 with acute or convalescent COVID-19.

The chain joins TRBV29-1 to TRBJ1-2; 10 bases match TRBD1. CDR1 is SQVTM, CDR2 ANQGSEA, per germline. The CDR3 covers 13 residues. With 7 bases clipped from V and 3 bases from J, the junction kept 5 bases outside the gene matches. The CDR3 spells CSARTGGDYGYTF. The DNA of the CDR3 is TGCAGCGCCAGGACAGGGGGGGACTATGGCTACACCTTC.

The gene calls are TRBV6-5 and TRBJ2-7, with a weak D call TRBD1 (6 bases). The V end lost 5 bases, the J end lost 3 bases, and 8 bases lay between the germline ends. Germline CDR1 MNHEY, CDR2 SVGAGI. The CDR3 loop spans 12 amino acids. The CDR3 is CASSRDIYEQYF. For the CDR3, the DNA is TGTGCCAGCAGTCGGGACATCTACGAGCAGTACTTC.

In this sample, this clone turned up once. The rearrangement joins TRBV21-1 to TRBJ2-1; no check of the table's D call, TRBD2, against the DNA was made. TRBV21-1 has pseudogene status. The CDR3 has 15 amino acids. CDR3 in DNA: TGTGCCAGACCCCGGACTAGCGGGGGGCCCAATGAGCAGTTCTTC. Its translation: CARPRTSGGPNEQFF.

A note on this clone: The sample contains more than one DNA sequence encoding this CDR3. The chain carries TRBV18 and TRBJ2-7, with 7 bases identical to TRBD1. CDR1 KGHSH and CDR2 LQKENI come from the germline V gene. The J segment lost 0 bases and the V segment lost 6 bases, leaving 5 bases of the junction unmatched. CDR3 length equals 14 residues. CDR3 DNA: TGTGCCAGCTCGCCGGGACAGAGCTCCTACGAGCAGTACTTC. Amino acid sequence: CASSPGQSSYEQYF.

Comment on this clone: Other DNA sequences within the sample encode an identical CDR3. V gene TRBV5-6 combines with J gene TRBJ1-2; D gene ambiguous. The CDR3 spans 13 residues. V shed 1 base and J shed 2 bases, with 6 bases lying between them. Germline lookup yields CDR1 SGHDT and CDR2 YYEEEE. CDR3 amino acids: CASSLSQNYGYTF. The CDR3 DNA reads TGTGCCAGCAGCTTGTCCCAGAACTATGGCTACACCTTC.

The J gene is TRBJ1-5, the V gene TRBV7-9; D is unclear. The CDR3 is 14 amino acids. Germline lookup yields CDR1 SEHNR and CDR2 FQNEAQ (reference sequence). V lost 4 bases, J lost 6 bases, and 13 bases lay in between. The CDR3 reads CASSSTADGQPQHF. The CDR3 nucleotides read TGTGCCAGCAGCTCGACGGCGGATGGTCAGCCCCAGCATTTT.

The gene calls are TRBV28 and TRBJ2-3; D remains ambiguous. The germline V and J ends were trimmed by 6 bases and 2 bases, with 6 bases remaining between them. Germline V gene lookup returns CDR1 MDHEN and CDR2 SYDVKM. This CDR3 has 12 amino acids. The CDR3 DNA reads as TGTGCCAGCAGCCGGTACACAGATACGCAGTATTTT. It encodes CASSRYTDTQYF.

The rearrangement uses TRBV12-5 and TRBJ2-2, with 7 bases aligning to TRBD2. The CDR3 is made up of 16 amino acids. J was trimmed by 4 bases and V by 1 base; bases with no gene match: 6. Germline V CDR1 and CDR2: LGHNT, FRNRAP. The DNA of the CDR3 is TGTGCTAGTGGTTTGGGGGGACTATCCCTCACCGGGGAGCTGTTTTTT. Translation: CASGLGGLSLTGELFF.

The rearrangement links TRBV5-1 to TRBJ2-1, with 8 bases that match TRBD2. The CDR3 sequence is 15 residues long. V trimming: 0 bases; J trimming: 8 bases; junction bases outside the gene matches: 7. Germline CDR1 and CDR2: SGHRS and YFSETQ. The DNA of the CDR3 is TGCGCCAGCAGCTTGGACGGGGGGGCCATATATGAGCAGTTCTTC. It specifies CASSLDGGAIYEQFF. Full variable domain (rest looked up from reference TRBV5-1 and TRBJ2-1): KAGVTQTPRYLIKTRGQQVTLSCSPISGHRSVSWYQQTPGQGLQFLFEYFSETQRNKGNFPGRFSGRQFSNSRSEMNVSTLELGDSALYLCASSLDGGAIYEQFFGPGTRLTVL.